Presented here are 22 T cell receptor beta chains from one specimen sequenced in a study of Tregs in tolerant kidney transplant recipients. Produced via immunoSEQ multiplex PCR; TCRdb's table is partial and in-frame only. The listing contains approximately 30,000 clones. Here the sequenced sample was CD8+ T cells from blood, taken before the transplant. Receptors originate from a human donor who received a combined kidney and bone marrow transplant.

This CDR3 is CASSVGQGISYGYTF. CDR3 DNA, as far as it was read: TGTGCCAGTAGTGTAGGACAGGGGATTAGTTATGGC. The chain uses TRBV19 and TRBJ1-2; 9 bases fit TRBD1. Sequencing ends 3 residues short of the CDR3 end; the germline J gene provides the rest. The trim removed 5 bases at V and 5 bases at J, leaving 9 bases unmatched. Per germline, CDR1 LNHDA and CDR2 SQIVND (reference sequence). The CDR3 length is 15 residues.

As concerns this clone: From the germline J gene comes the end of the CDR3, since the read stops 3 residues before it. V is TRBV10-2 and J is TRBJ2-1, with TRBD2 matching over 11 bases. CDR3 length: 16 residues. Germline CDR1 reads WSHSY; CDR2 reads SAAADI. With 8 bases clipped from V and 4 bases from J, the junction kept 10 bases outside the gene matches. CDR3 loop: CASRSTGLAAYNEQFF. CDR3 DNA (partial): TGCGCCAGCCGATCCACGGGACTAGCGGCTTACAATGAG.

A remark on this clone: The CDR3 end falls 3 residues outside the read, so it is completed with the germline J gene. The chain recombines TRBV5-1 with TRBJ2-6, with a tentative D call TRBD2 (6 bases). In germline, CDR1 is SGHRS, CDR2 YFSETQ. V was trimmed by 4 bases and J by 0 bases, leaving 14 bases between them. The CDR3 extends over 17 amino acids. CDR3 bases read: TGCGCCAGCAGCGTAGGACTATTTTTCTCTGGGGCCAACGTC. Translation gives CASSVGLFFSGANV. From start to end, the CDR3 is CASSVGLFFSGANVLTF.

Comments on this clone: At one boundary the junction diverges from the germline segment, which might be a read error. Read sequence stops 3 residues before the CDR3 end, and the germline J gene provides the missing end. The rearrangement links TRBV4-2 to TRBJ2-5; a possible D gene is TRBD2 (5 bases). Germline CDR1 and CDR2: LGHNA and YNFKEQ. The CDR3 has 13 residues. CDR3 in amino acids: CASSQDIRGTQYF. The part of the CDR3 DNA that was read is TGCGCCAGCAGCCAAGATATACGGGGGACC.

About this clone: The read is 3 residues too short to cover the CDR3 end, so that end is filled in from the germline J gene. J is TRBJ2-1 and V is TRBV5-1, with D uncertain. Trimming shortened V by 0 bases and J by 0 bases, and 13 bases separated the two germline ends. Germline V gene data show CDR1 as SGHRS and CDR2 as YFSETQ. This CDR3 has 17 residues. The sequenced part of the CDR3 DNA is TGCGCCAGCAGCTTGGGAGGAGCCTACAGCTCCTACAATGAG. Translating it yields CASSLGGAYSSYNE. Given in full, the CDR3 is CASSLGGAYSSYNEQFF.

For this clone: The read terminates 3 residues ahead of where the CDR3 ends, so the germline J gene completes it. The chain uses TRBV7-9 and TRBJ2-7, with a tentative D call TRBD1 (6 bases). CDR3 length: 14 amino acids. Trimming removed 1 base at V and 3 bases at J, with 10 bases between. Germline CDR1 and CDR2: SEHNR and FQNEAQ (reference sequence). The CDR3 bases that were read are TGTGCCAGCAGCTTAGTCTACAGGGACTACGAG. As protein: CASSLVYRDYE. The full CDR3 reads CASSLVYRDYEQYF.

Turning to this clone: The DNA ends 3 residues before the CDR3 does, and the rest of the CDR3 is filled in from the germline J gene. The chain recombines TRBV6-2 or TRBV6-3 with TRBJ2-7; TRBD1 matches at 10 bases. Per the germline V gene, CDR1 is MNHEY and CDR2 is SVGEGT. The length of the CDR3 is 16 residues. V was pared by 6 bases and J by 3 bases, with 11 bases of the junction left unmatched. The CDR3 here is CASRPRTGTGDYEQYF. The CDR3 DNA, read in part, is TGTGCCAGCAGACCCCGAACCGGGACAGGGGACTACGAG.

Of note for this clone: The missing CDR3 end, 3 residues past where the read stops, is filled in from the germline J gene. This sequence joins TRBV29-1 and TRBJ2-7, with TRBD1 matching 10 bases. CDR1 is SQVTM and CDR2 is ANQGSEA in the germline V gene. The V gene end was trimmed by 6 bases and the J gene end by 5 bases; junction bases not matched to a gene: 10. The CDR3 covers 14 residues. The CDR3 protein is CSVSSGTGVNEQYF. The covered CDR3 bases are TGCAGCGTCTCTTCCGGGACAGGGGTCAACGAG.

To note about this clone: The observed sequence ends 3 residues before the CDR3 terminus, with the missing tail filled in from the germline J gene. V usage is TRBV2 and J usage is TRBJ2-4, with 7 bases matching TRBD2. The CDR3 loop spans 14 amino acids. J gave up 6 bases and V 5 bases, and 7 bases lay outside the gene matches. The V gene's germline CDR1 is SNHLY and CDR2 FYNNEI. The CDR3 sequence: CASSSLAAANIQYF. Incomplete CDR3 DNA: TGTGCCAGCAGTTCTCTAGCGGCAGCAAACATT.

Notes on this clone: The read gets to within 3 residues of the CDR3 end, and the germline J gene fills in the rest. The gene calls are TRBV20-1 and TRBJ2-3; D is unresolved. Trimming cost V 6 bases and J 3 bases, with 13 bases left between them. Per germline, CDR1 DFQATT and CDR2 SNEGSKA (reference sequence). The CDR3 spans 13 residues. CDR3 region: CSAVPYGTDTQYF. The DNA read from the CDR3 is TGCAGTGCCGTCCCATACGGGACAGATACG.

Points on this clone: The sequence runs out 3 residues before the end of the CDR3; the remainder is reconstructed from the germline J gene. The V gene is TRBV5-1, the J gene TRBJ2-3, with 12 nucleotides matching TRBD2. Germline V gene sequence: CDR1 SGHRS, CDR2 YFSETQ. The CDR3 loop spans 16 amino acids. With V trimmed by 4 bases and J by 2 bases, 5 bases remained unmatched. The part of the CDR3 DNA that was read is TGCGCCAGCAGCGAGGGACTAGCGGGCCCCACAGATACG. Protein product: CASSEGLAGPTDT. The entire CDR3 is CASSEGLAGPTDTQYF.

Concerning this clone: The CDR3 is cut off 3 residues early in the read; its end comes from the germline J gene. This chain connects TRBV20-1 to TRBJ2-1; 9 nucleotides agree with TRBD2. The CDR3 loop spans 15 amino acids. Germline V gene lookup returns CDR1 DFQATT and CDR2 SNEGSKA (reference sequence). With V trimmed by 1 base and J by 8 bases, 9 bases remained unmatched. CDR3 bases read: TGCAGTGCTAGAGTTCTAGCGGGAAAAGTTCATGAG. This encodes CSARVLAGKVHE. The whole CDR3 protein reads CSARVLAGKVHEQFF.

A word on this clone: The read gets to within 3 residues of the CDR3 end, and the germline J gene fills in the rest. This rearrangement joins TRBV20-1 to TRBJ2-7; D gene ambiguous. This CDR3 contains 15 residues. Germline assignment: CDR1 DFQATT and CDR2 SNEGSKA (reference sequence). V lost 1 base, J lost 2 bases, and 15 bases lay in between. Partial CDR3 DNA: TGCAGTGCTAGAGCCCTGCGTGAAGTAGCCTACGAG. This gives the protein CSARALREVAYE. The entire CDR3 sequence reads CSARALREVAYEQYF.

As concerns this clone: The DNA ends 3 residues before the CDR3 does, and the rest of the CDR3 is filled in from the germline J gene. The J gene is TRBJ1-1, the V gene TRBV5-5, with a weak D call TRBD1 (6 bases). The V gene lost 0 bases and the J gene lost 1 base, with 7 bases spanning the gap. This CDR3 comprises 14 residues. Per the germline V gene, CDR1 is SGHKS and CDR2 is YYEKEE (reference sequence). CDR3 DNA (partial): TGTGCCAGCAGCTTGGAGGGGGAGAACACTGAA. Its translation: CASSLEGENTE. The CDR3 reads in full as CASSLEGENTEAFF.

As for this clone: The read is 3 residues too short to cover the CDR3 end, so that end is filled in from the germline J gene. V gene TRBV7-9 combines with J gene TRBJ1-5; the D is unclear. The ends were cut back, 3 bases at V and 6 bases at J, with 6 bases in the middle. The CDR3 extends over 12 amino acids. CDR1 and CDR2 from the germline V gene are SEHNR and FQNEAQ (reference sequence). CDR3 DNA (partial): TGTGCCAGCAGCTTGGCCCGTCAGCCC. This encodes CASSLARQP. The whole CDR3 region reads CASSLARQPQHF.

CDR3 region: CASSPHVGAQGPRNYGYTF. The DNA read from the CDR3 is TGCGCCAGCAGCCCCCATGTGGGGGCGCAGGGGCCCCGTAACTATGGC. The genes are TRBV5-1 and TRBJ1-2; perhaps TRBD1 as D (6 bases). The read stops 3 residues short of the end of the CDR3; the missing end is completed from the germline J gene. The germline V and J ends were trimmed by 4 bases and 1 base, with 26 bases remaining between them. The CDR3 extends over 19 amino acids. The germline V gene has CDR1 SGHRS and CDR2 YFSETQ.

About this clone itself: The CDR3 end lies 3 residues beyond the end of the read and is filled in from the germline J gene. The chain has TRBV7-9 and TRBJ2-5; a weak D match, TRBD1 (5 bases). This CDR3 is 14 amino acids long. Trimming took off 0 bases at V and 3 bases at J, with 8 bases between the two ends. From germline, CDR1 is SEHNR and CDR2 FQNEAQ (reference sequence). The sequenced part of the CDR3 DNA is TGTGCCAGCAGCTTAGCGGGCAGGGAAGAGACC. Protein product: CASSLAGREET. The CDR3 as a whole reads CASSLAGREETQYF.

Turning to this clone: The CDR3 is cut off 3 residues early in the read; its end comes from the germline J gene. J is TRBJ2-7 and V is TRBV7-9; D may be TRBD2 (7 bases). CDR1 and CDR2 (germline): SEHNR, FQNEAQ (reference sequence). V was trimmed by 5 bases and J by 3 bases, leaving 14 bases between them. This CDR3 comprises 14 residues. CDR3 region: CASSPGGGSYEQYF. Partial CDR3 DNA: TGTGCCAGCAGCCCAGGCGGGGGCAGCTACGAG.

About this clone: The CDR3 goes on 3 residues after the read ends, and that part is filled in from the germline J gene. V gene TRBV7-2 combines with J gene TRBJ1-2; D may be TRBD1 (6 bases). V lost 6 bases, J lost 4 bases, and 12 bases lay in between. The CDR3 has 13 amino acids. CDR1 SGHTA and CDR2 FQGNSA come from the germline V gene. The CDR3 sequence is CASRQGGFYGYTF. CDR3 DNA, as far as it was read: TGTGCCAGCAGGCAAGGGGGTTTCTATGGC.

As regards this clone: The read is 3 residues too short to cover the CDR3 end, so that end is filled in from the germline J gene. This chain connects TRBV7-9 to TRBJ2-7; 10 bases match TRBD2. Germline V gene data show CDR1 as SEHNR and CDR2 as FQNEAQ (reference sequence). This CDR3 comprises 13 residues. After removal of 8 bases from V and 4 bases from J, the junction contained 5 bases not matched to a gene. Partial CDR3 DNA: TGTGCCAGCGAGGCTAGCGGGAGTTACGAG. Translation: CASEASGSYE. The CDR3 reads in full as CASEASGSYEQYF.

Concerning this clone: The CDR3 end falls 3 residues outside the read, so it is completed with the germline J gene. V and J are TRBV13 and TRBJ2-2, with TRBD2 as a possible D gene (5 bases). Trimming removed 0 bases at V and 7 bases at J, with 12 bases between. Germline assignment: CDR1 PRHDT and CDR2 FYEKMQ (reference sequence). CDR3 length: 15 residues. The covered CDR3 bases are TGTGCCAGCAGCTTAGGGGGGAGCGGCCACGGGGAG. Protein: CASSLGGSGHGE. The entire CDR3 sequence reads CASSLGGSGHGELFF.

On this clone: The read stops 3 residues short of the end of the CDR3; the missing end is completed from the germline J gene. This sequence joins TRBV10-3 and TRBJ2-7; weak D call: TRBD2 (5 bases). V was cut by 4 bases and J by 2 bases, with 9 bases left in between. This CDR3 region has 13 residues. In germline, CDR1 is ENHRY, CDR2 SYGVKD. CDR3 residues: CAISGGLTYEQYF. CDR3 DNA, as far as it was read: TGTGCCATCAGTGGCGGGCTCACCTACGAG.